This entry concerns a single TCR beta chain. No antigen is known for it. No per-base quality is available; no much larger clone lies one base away. The CDR3 measures 15 amino acids from cysteine to phenylalanine. Just CDR3 DNA is preserved here, 45 bases in frame from base 1. V gives up 3 bases and J gives up 4 bases, and the segment between their germline ends measures 13 bases. From a lookup of the germline V gene (reference sequence), CDR1 and CDR2 are LNHDA and SQIVND. Ophthalmopathy patients had moderately to severely active disease, Clinical Activity Score of at least 3, NOSPECS grade of at least 4, and duration under 3 months. The study excluded patients with uncontrolled infections, other autoimmune diseases, pregnancy or lactation. Diagnoses were established on the basis of clinical symptoms, serum thyroxine and TRAb, thyroid ultrasound, and orbital computed tomography. Ficoll-Paque density gradient centrifugation was used to isolate PBMCs from 8 to 10 ml of fresh peripheral blood. Total RNA was extracted using Trizol reagent, and RNA quality was assessed on an Agilent 2100 Bioanalyzer.

These data belong to a study of T cells in Graves' hyperthyroidism and ophthalmopathy (dated by TCRdb to the late 2010s). Looking at the study overall: Peripheral blood was collected at initial diagnosis, before any treatment. TCR V-J signatures able to tell the groups apart were searched for in a discovery cohort of 100 patients, of whom more than 40 had Graves' ophthalmopathy and around 56 had stable Graves' hyperthyroidism. Prospective prediction of ophthalmopathy was tested in an independent validation cohort consisting of some 19 hyperthyroidism patients and approximately 16 patients who later progressed to ophthalmopathy. The approximately 90 discovery patients were divided at random into training and test sets in a 7:3 ratio. The study also compared thyroid tissue and blood T-cell repertoires from 5 to 7 Graves' hyperthyroidism patients. Once sampling was done, hyperthyroidism patients were given methimazole at a starting dose of 30 mg daily, whereas ophthalmopathy patients were given high-dose intravenous methylprednisolone. TCR Vbeta CDR3 sequencing of 120 to 150 peripheral blood samples (over 40 ophthalmopathy, some 75 hyperthyroidism and roughly 17 progressor patients) is reported in the paper.

Findings and caveats that apply to the study as a whole: No statistical method was used to set the sample size in advance, and investigators knew the group allocation. Most expanded thyroid clonotypes (frequency above 0.001) were also found in blood, which suggests that blood repertoires may mirror thyroid immune responses. A 13 V-J signature model separated ophthalmopathy from stable hyperthyroidism, with 87.88% sensitivity and roughly 81% specificity in cross-validation and 80%/75% in testing. During validation, the model predicted progression to ophthalmopathy a median of about 6.5 months ahead of onset, with just under 71% sensitivity and 72.22% specificity.

The TCR beta CDR3 regions were amplified from the RNA transcripts. The first round of RT-PCR for the TCR CDR3 was performed with the HTBI primer set and the Qiagen OneStep RT-PCR kit. The libraries were constructed in a second round of multiplex PCR and then size-selected and purified. The libraries were sequenced on an Illumina HiSeq2000 using paired-end 100 bp reads. The study's processing was this. Raw data were processed with SOAPnuke, discarding reads with adapters, uncalled bases, mean Phred below 15, or no exact constant-primer or identifier match. COPE v1.2.5 was used to merge high-quality paired reads, and clonotypes were defined as unique nucleotide sequences. MiTCR v1.1 was used to align clonotypes to the IMGT TRBV, TRBD and TRBJ reference segments. The analysis was restricted to V-J combinations with a frequency above 0.0001, which together covered about 99% of the repertoires. A TCS score was defined as the ratio between F50 (clonal expansion) and ExV (chaos), using BLOSUM62-based TCRdist between CDR3 peptides within each V-J. Welch's t-statistics and random forest reduced around 510 V-J features to 10 to 15, which were used in a naive Bayes classifier (R e1071). TCRdb applied fastp at Q25 and MiXCR to the public reads, then kept only in-frame beta chains. Every entry covers one CDR3 protein and lists the most common genes and DNA from its rows. The V and J calls here are based on TCRdb, not the publication. The sample data list about 400,000 distinct CDR3 sequences, and roughly an eighth of these were observed just once. The ten most abundant clones make up around 28% of the sample.

The sequence was collected from a man aged 50 to 60 with Graves' ophthalmopathy. The specimen was blood. The chain couples TRBV19 to TRBJ1-3, and TRBD1 may be the D gene, going by 5 matching bases. The CDR3 in this case is CASSISRGAGNTIYF. The nucleotides read TGTGCCAGTAGTATTTCTCGCGGGGCCGGAAACACCATATATTTT.